The 22 T cell receptor beta chains presented below share a single source sample, sequenced in a study of CD8 T cells in ankylosing spondylitis. TCRdb re-called the 5' RACE reads with MiXCR, one entry per CDR3 protein. The table shows more than 200,000 distinct CDR3 sequences, with under 30% occurring only once. The sequencing input was blood, either unsorted or a sorted T cell fraction (not recorded which). The receptors were sampled from a male donor with ankylosing spondylitis or in good health (not recorded which).

The V and J genes are TRBV6-2 or TRBV6-3 and TRBJ2-2; a possible D gene is TRBD2 (6 bases). V shed 5 bases and J shed 7 bases, with 11 bases lying between them. CDR3 length: 13 residues. The germline CDR1 and CDR2 sequences are MNHEY and SVGEGT. CDR3 DNA sequence: TGTGCCAGCAGTCCACGGGGACTCGGGGAGCTGTTTTTT. It encodes CASSPRGLGELFF.

In this sample, this clonotype turned up a few times. The chain employs TRBV12-3 or TRBV12-4 and TRBJ2-7, with 9 bases fitting TRBD1. The V segment lost 1 base and the J segment 13 bases; nucleotides outside the gene matches: 8. The CDR3 is 13 residues long. CDR3 residues: CASSLDPGTGCYF. The CDR3 bases are TGTGCCAGCAGTTTAGATCCCGGGACAGGGTGCTACTTC.

This clonotype was seen at least ten times. V and J are TRBV12-3 or TRBV12-4 and TRBJ1-2; D is unclear. With 3 bases removed from V and 4 bases from J, the gap between germline ends came to 9 bases. The length of the CDR3 is 13 residues. CDR3 amino acids: CASSFGVGYGYTF. The CDR3 DNA follows: TGTGCCAGCAGTTTTGGGGTCGGCTATGGCTACACCTTC.

The chain joins TRBV28 to TRBJ2-7, with D tentatively TRBD1 or TRBD2 (5 bases each). Trimming cost V 1 base and J 1 base, with 11 bases left between them. The length of the CDR3 is 15 residues. CDR1 MDHEN and CDR2 SYDVKM come from the germline V gene. The CDR3 loop is CASSLSRGLSYEQYF. Here the CDR3 DNA reads TGTGCCAGCAGTTTATCCCGGGGCCTTTCCTACGAGCAGTACTTC.

This clonotype has at least ten counts. The chain combines TRBV5-1 with TRBJ2-2, with 8 nucleotides matching TRBD1. This CDR3 has 13 amino acids. V dropped 3 bases and J dropped 6; count of bases not matched to a gene: 1. CDR1 SGHRS and CDR2 YFSETQ come from the germline V gene. CDR3 residues: CASSWTGPGELFF. The CDR3 DNA is TGCGCCAGCAGCTGGACAGGGCCCGGGGAGCTGTTTTTT.

There are many counts of this clonotype. This chain links TRBV12-3 or TRBV12-4 with TRBJ2-3; 14 bases match TRBD2. The CDR3 sequence is 15 residues long. With 7 bases clipped from V and 5 bases from J, the junction kept 5 bases outside the gene matches. The DNA of the CDR3 is TGTGCCAGCACCCGGACTAGCGGGGGGCAAGATACGCAGTATTTT. It translates to CASTRTSGGQDTQYF.

The V gene is TRBV20-1, the J gene TRBJ2-2, with D possibly matching TRBD1 (5 bases). CDR1 and CDR2 from the germline V gene are DFQATT and SNEGSKA (reference sequence). Trimming cost V 5 bases and J 0 bases, with 10 bases left between them. The CDR3 has 14 residues. This chain's CDR3 is CSAQPTANTGELFF. CDR3 sequence (DNA): TGCAGTGCTCAACCGACAGCGAACACCGGGGAGCTGTTTTTT.

The chain employs TRBV10-2 and TRBJ2-3; 9 bases align to TRBD1. CDR1 and CDR2 (germline): WSHSY, SAAADI. V was pared by 10 bases and J by 2 bases, with 10 bases of the junction left unmatched. This CDR3 spans 15 amino acids. For the CDR3, the DNA is TGCGCCACCGGAGCGTGGGACAGGGCCACAGATACGCAGTATTTT. Its protein is CATGAWDRATDTQYF.

This clonotype was picked up many times. The chain uses TRBV10-2 and TRBJ1-1; 9 bases map to TRBD1. The junction had 2 bases not matched to a gene; V was cut back by 6 bases and J by 3 bases. CDR3 length equals 13 residues. Germline loops: CDR1 WSHSY, CDR2 SAAADI. This CDR3 reads CASRDRGDTEAFF. The CDR3 nucleotides are TGCGCCAGCAGAGACAGGGGGGACACTGAAGCTTTCTTT.

CDR3 region: CASSFHRDSINEQFF. CDR3 bases: TGTGCCAGCAGTTTCCACCGGGACTCCATCAATGAGCAGTTCTTC. The V call is TRBV12-3 or TRBV12-4, the J call TRBJ2-1; D is possibly TRBD2 (6 bases). CDR3 length: 15 amino acids. Between the trimmed V and J ends, which lost 3 bases and 6 bases, there was a span of 15 bases.

The chain recombines TRBV29-1 with TRBJ2-2, with TRBD1 identical over 8 bases. Germline lookup yields CDR1 SQVTM and CDR2 ANQGSEA. The CDR3 runs to 14 residues. The V segment lost 3 bases and the J segment 6 bases; nucleotides outside the gene matches: 6. The CDR3 nucleotides are TGCAGCGTTGAGAGGCAGGGGGCGCCCGGGGAGCTGTTTTTT. It encodes CSVERQGAPGELFF.

The chain carries TRBV24-1 and TRBJ2-1; 9 bases agree with TRBD2. Germline-derived CDR1 and CDR2 are KGHDR and SFDVKD. This CDR3 has 16 amino acids. The trim removed 0 bases at V and 9 bases at J, leaving 8 bases unmatched. This chain's CDR3 is CATSDLPAGGRGEQFF. CDR3 DNA: TGTGCCACCAGTGATTTGCCCGCGGGGGGGCGGGGTGAGCAGTTCTTC.

This rearrangement joins TRBV3-1 to TRBJ2-3; 11 nucleotides line up with TRBD1. V trimming: 2 bases; J trimming: 8 bases; junction bases outside the gene matches: 15. Germline values: CDR1 LGHDT, CDR2 YNNKEL (reference sequence). This CDR3 has 18 residues. CDR3 in amino acids: CASSQRMGQGGAPGTQYF. CDR3 nucleotides: TGTGCCAGCAGCCAAAGAATGGGACAGGGGGGAGCCCCAGGTACGCAGTATTTT.

The J gene is TRBJ2-3, the V gene TRBV20-1, with TRBD1 matching 7 bases. Germline V gene data show CDR1 as DFQATT and CDR2 as SNEGSKA (reference sequence). The V and J ends lost 5 bases and 0 bases, in that order; junction bases with no gene match: 8. The CDR3 has 15 amino acids. The CDR3 spells CSAEPTGRSTDTQYF. The CDR3 nucleotides read TGCAGTGCTGAGCCGACAGGGCGAAGCACAGATACGCAGTATTTT.

This chain uses TRBV12-3 or TRBV12-4 with TRBJ2-1; D not certain. This CDR3 contains 13 residues. V was clipped by 5 bases and J by 6 bases, with 11 bases between them. The CDR3 nucleotides are TGTGCCAGCAGTCTCCTAGATAGCAATGAGCAGTTCTTC. Residues: CASSLLDSNEQFF.

The CDR3 protein is CATSRRLAGGEQFF. CDR3 in DNA: TGTGCCACCAGCAGAAGACTAGCGGGGGGGGAGCAGTTCTTC. The chain has TRBV15 and TRBJ2-1; 14 bases match TRBD2. Trimming took 2 bases from V and 10 from J; bases not matched to a gene: 1. The CDR3 is 14 residues long. CDR1 and CDR2 (germline): LNHNV, YYDKDF (reference sequence).

The chain has TRBV19 and TRBJ2-3; a possible D gene is TRBD2 (6 bases). The CDR3 extends over 15 amino acids. From germline, CDR1 is LNHDA and CDR2 SQIVND (reference sequence). V lost 6 bases, J lost 0 bases, and 13 bases lay in between. The CDR3 DNA reads TGTGCCAGTAGGTTTATGCGGGACAGCACAGATACGCAGTATTTT. Translation gives CASRFMRDSTDTQYF.

This clonotype was seen at least ten times. The CDR3 region is CASSPGTGFEKLFF. The CDR3, as DNA: TGTGCCAGCAGCCCCGGGACAGGGTTTGAAAAACTGTTTTTT. The V gene is TRBV7-2, the J gene TRBJ1-4; 9 bases map to TRBD1. The CDR3 consists of 14 residues. Trimming at V came to 5 bases and at J to 7 bases, leaving 5 bases not matched to a gene. Germline loops: CDR1 SGHTA, CDR2 FQGNSA.

Many counts were recorded for this clonotype. The chain carries TRBV28 and TRBJ1-2; 7 nucleotides line up with TRBD1. Germline CDR1 and CDR2: MDHEN and SYDVKM. After removal of 5 bases from V and 3 bases from J, the junction contained 3 bases not matched to a gene. CDR3 length: 13 residues. The CDR3 nucleotides read TGTGCCAGCAGTACGGGACAGCACTATGGCTACACCTTC. Translating gives CASSTGQHYGYTF.

This clonotype was seen more than once but under ten times. The chain couples TRBV20-1 to TRBJ2-5, with 10 positions matching TRBD2. Per the germline V gene, CDR1 is DFQATT and CDR2 is SNEGSKA (reference sequence). CDR3 length equals 15 residues. J gave up 5 bases and V 1 base, and 7 bases lay outside the gene matches. The CDR3 bases are TGCAGTGCTAGAGCCCGACTAGCGGGTCGTGAGACCCAGTACTTC. Its translation: CSARARLAGRETQYF.

This clonotype appeared many times. The rearrangement joins TRBV20-1 to TRBJ2-1; 9 positions agree with TRBD1. The germline V gene has CDR1 DFQATT and CDR2 SNEGSKA (reference sequence). The CDR3 is made up of 14 amino acids. V shed 4 bases and J 3 bases; nucleotides not matched to a gene: 4. CDR3 protein: CSAIQGAVYNEQFF. CDR3 bases: TGCAGTGCTATACAGGGGGCCGTCTACAATGAGCAGTTCTTC.

This clonotype turned up a few times. The chain links TRBV6-1 to TRBJ2-1, with D perhaps being TRBD1 or TRBD2 (6 bases each). CDR1 is MNHNS, CDR2 SASEGT, per germline. Trimming stripped 6 bases from V and 9 bases from J, with 15 bases between. The CDR3 has 13 amino acids. CDR3 coding DNA: TGTGCCAGCAGAATCGGGGGCCGGGGTGAGCAGTTCTTC. It encodes CASRIGGRGEQFF.